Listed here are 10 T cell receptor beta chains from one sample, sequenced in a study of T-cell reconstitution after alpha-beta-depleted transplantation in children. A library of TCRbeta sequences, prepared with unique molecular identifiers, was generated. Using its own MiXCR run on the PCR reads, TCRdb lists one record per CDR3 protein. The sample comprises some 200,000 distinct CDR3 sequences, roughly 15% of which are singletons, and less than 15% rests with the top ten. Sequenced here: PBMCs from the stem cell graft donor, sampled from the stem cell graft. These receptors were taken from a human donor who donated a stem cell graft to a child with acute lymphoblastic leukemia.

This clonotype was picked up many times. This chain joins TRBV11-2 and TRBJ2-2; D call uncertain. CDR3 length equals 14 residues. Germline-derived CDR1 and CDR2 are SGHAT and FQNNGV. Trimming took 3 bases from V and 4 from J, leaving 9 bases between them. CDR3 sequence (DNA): TGTGCCAGCAGCTTCACACGGCTCACCGGGGAGCTGTTTTTT. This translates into CASSFTRLTGELFF.

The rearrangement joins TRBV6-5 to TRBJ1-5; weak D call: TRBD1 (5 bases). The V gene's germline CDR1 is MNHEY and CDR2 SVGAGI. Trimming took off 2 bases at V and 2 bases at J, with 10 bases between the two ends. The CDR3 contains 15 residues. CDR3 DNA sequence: TGTGCCAGCAGTTACGGGGGGGACGGCAATCAGCCCCAGCATTTT. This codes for CASSYGGDGNQPQHF.

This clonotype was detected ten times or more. The CDR3 DNA reads as TGTGCCAGCAGCCAAGATCTAGCTAGCGGGAGCTATGAGCAGTTCTTC. As protein: CASSQDLASGSYEQFF. This chain uses TRBV3-1 with TRBJ2-1, with 10 bases matching TRBD2. J was trimmed by 8 bases and V by 0 bases; bases with no gene match: 7. Germline CDR1 LGHDT, CDR2 YNNKEL (reference sequence). The CDR3 has 16 residues.

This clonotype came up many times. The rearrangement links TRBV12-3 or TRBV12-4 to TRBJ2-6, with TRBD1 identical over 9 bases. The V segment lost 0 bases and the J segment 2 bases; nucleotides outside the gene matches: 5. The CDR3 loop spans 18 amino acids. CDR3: CASSLAETGGPGANVLTF. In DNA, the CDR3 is TGTGCCAGCAGTTTAGCCGAGACAGGGGGACCTGGGGCCAACGTCCTGACTTTC.

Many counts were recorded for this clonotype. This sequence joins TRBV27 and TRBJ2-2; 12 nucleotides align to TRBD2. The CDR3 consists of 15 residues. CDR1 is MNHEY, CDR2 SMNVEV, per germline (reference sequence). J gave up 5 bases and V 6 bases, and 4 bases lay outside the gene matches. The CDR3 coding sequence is TGTGCCAGCAGGCGTACTAGCGGGAGGACCGGGGAGCTGTTTTTT. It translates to CASRRTSGRTGELFF.

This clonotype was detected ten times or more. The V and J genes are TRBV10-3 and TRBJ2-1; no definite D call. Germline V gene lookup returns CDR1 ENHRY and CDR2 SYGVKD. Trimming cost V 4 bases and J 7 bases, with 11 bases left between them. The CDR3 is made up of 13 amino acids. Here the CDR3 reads CAISGRKGNEQFF. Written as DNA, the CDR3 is TGTGCCATCAGTGGGCGGAAAGGAAATGAGCAGTTCTTC.

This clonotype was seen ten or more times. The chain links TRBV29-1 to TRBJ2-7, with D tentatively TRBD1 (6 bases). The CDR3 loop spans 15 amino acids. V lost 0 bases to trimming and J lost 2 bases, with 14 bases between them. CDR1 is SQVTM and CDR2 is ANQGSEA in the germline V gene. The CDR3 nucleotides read TGCAGCGTTGAAGATCGAGGCAGGGGAACCTACGAGCAGTACTTC. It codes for CSVEDRGRGTYEQYF.

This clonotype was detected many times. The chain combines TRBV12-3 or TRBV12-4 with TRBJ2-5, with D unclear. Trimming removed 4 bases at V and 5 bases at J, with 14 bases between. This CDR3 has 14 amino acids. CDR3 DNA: TGTGCCAGCAGTTCTGGCGCGGTGCGGGAGACCCAGTACTTC. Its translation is CASSSGAVRETQYF.

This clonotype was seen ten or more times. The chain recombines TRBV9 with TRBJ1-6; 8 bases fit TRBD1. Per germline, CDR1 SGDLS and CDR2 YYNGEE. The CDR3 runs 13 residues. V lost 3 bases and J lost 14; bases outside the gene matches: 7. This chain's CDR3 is CASSERTGLSLHF. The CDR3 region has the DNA TGTGCCAGCAGCGAACGGACAGGGTTGTCCCTCCACTTT.

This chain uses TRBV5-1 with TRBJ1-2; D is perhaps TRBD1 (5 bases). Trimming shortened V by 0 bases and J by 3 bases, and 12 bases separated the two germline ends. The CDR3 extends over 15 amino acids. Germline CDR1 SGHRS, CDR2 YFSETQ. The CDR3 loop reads CASSLVGEPYYGYTF. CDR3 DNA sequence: TGCGCCAGCAGCTTGGTGGGGGAGCCCTACTATGGCTACACCTTC.